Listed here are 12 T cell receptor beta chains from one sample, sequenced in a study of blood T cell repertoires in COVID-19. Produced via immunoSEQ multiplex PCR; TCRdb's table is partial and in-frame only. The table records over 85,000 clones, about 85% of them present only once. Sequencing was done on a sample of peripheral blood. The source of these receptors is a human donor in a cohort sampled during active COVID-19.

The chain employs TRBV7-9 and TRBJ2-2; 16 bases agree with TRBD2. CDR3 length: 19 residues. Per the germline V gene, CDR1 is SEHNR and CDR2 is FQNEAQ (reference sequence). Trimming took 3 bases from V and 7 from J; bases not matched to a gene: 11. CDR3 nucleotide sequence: TGTGCCAGCAGCTTGGGACTAGCGGGGGGGCCCGATACAGTCGGGGAGCTGTTTTTT. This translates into CASSLGLAGGPDTVGELFF.

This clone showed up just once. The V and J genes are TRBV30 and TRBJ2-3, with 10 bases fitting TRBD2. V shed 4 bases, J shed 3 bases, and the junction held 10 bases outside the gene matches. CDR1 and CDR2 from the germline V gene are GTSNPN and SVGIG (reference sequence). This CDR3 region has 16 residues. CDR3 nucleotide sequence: TGTGCCTGGAATATCCAGCGGGGGGGCCTGACAGATACGCAGTATTTT. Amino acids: CAWNIQRGGLTDTQYF.

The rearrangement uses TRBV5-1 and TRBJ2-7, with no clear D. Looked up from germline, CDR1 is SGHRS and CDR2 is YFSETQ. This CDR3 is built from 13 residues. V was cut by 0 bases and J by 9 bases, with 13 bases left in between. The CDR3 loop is CASSLGGATAQYF. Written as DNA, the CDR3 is TGCGCCAGCAGCTTGGGAGGAGCGACCGCGCAGTACTTC.

This CDR3 is CASRADGSEQFF. As DNA, the CDR3 is TGTGCCAGCAGGGCGGACGGGAGTGAGCAGTTCTTC. The rearrangement joins TRBV5-5 to TRBJ2-1, with a possible D match to TRBD2 (6 bases). This CDR3 comprises 12 residues. V lost 5 bases and J 9 bases, leaving 12 bases between the germline ends. Germline values: CDR1 SGHKS, CDR2 YYEKEE (reference sequence). The entire variable domain, with the rest obtained from reference TRBV5-5 and TRBJ2-1, is as follows: DAGVTQSPTHLIKTRGQQVTLRCSPISGHKSVSWYQQVLGQGPQFIFQYYEKEERGRGNFPDRFSARQFPNYSSELNVNALLLGDSALYLCASRADGSEQFFGPGTRLTVL.

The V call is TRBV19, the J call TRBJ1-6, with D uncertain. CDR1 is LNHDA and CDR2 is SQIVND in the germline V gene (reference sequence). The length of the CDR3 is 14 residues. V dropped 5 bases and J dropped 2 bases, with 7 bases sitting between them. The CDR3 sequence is CASSQQPYNSPLHF. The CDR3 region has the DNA TGTGCCAGTAGTCAACAACCCTATAATTCACCCCTCCACTTT.

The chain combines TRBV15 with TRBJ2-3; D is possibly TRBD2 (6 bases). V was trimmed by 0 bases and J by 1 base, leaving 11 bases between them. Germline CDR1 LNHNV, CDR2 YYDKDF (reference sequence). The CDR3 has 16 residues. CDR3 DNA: TGTGCCACCAGCAGAGACCGACTAGGGGGCACAGATACGCAGTATTTT. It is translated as CATSRDRLGGTDTQYF.

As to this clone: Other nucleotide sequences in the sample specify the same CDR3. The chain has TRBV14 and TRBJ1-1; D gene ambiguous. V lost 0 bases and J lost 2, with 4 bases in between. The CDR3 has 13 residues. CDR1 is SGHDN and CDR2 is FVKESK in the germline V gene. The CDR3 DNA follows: TGTGCCAGCAGCCAAGATCAAAACACTGAAGCTTTCTTT. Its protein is CASSQDQNTEAFF.

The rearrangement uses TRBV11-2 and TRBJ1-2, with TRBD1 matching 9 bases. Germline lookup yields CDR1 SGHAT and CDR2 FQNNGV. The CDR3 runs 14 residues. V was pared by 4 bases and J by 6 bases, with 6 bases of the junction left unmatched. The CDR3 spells CASSSPGTGHGYTF. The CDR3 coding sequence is TGTGCCAGCAGCTCCCCGGGGACAGGGCATGGCTACACCTTC.

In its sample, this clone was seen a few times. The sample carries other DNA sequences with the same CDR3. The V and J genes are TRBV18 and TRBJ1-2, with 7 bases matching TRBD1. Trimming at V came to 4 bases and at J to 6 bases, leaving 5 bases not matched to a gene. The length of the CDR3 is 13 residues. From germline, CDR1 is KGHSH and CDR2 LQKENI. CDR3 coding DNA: TGTGCCAGCTCACACAGGGGCGGGGATGGCTACACCTTC. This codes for CASSHRGGDGYTF.

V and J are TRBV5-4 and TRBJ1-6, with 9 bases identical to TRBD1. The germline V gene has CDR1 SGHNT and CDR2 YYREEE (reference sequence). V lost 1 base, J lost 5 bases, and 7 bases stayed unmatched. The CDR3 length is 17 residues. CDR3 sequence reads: CASSLSAGTGNNSPLHF. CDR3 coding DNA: TGTGCCAGCAGCTTGAGCGCCGGGACAGGGAATAATTCACCCCTCCACTTT.

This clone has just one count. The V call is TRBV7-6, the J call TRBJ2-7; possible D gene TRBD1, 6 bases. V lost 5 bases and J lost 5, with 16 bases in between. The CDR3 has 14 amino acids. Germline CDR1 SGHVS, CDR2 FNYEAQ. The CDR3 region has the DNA TGTGCCAGCAGCCCCGGCCAGGGGTCCGACGAGCAGTACTTC. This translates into CASSPGQGSDEQYF.

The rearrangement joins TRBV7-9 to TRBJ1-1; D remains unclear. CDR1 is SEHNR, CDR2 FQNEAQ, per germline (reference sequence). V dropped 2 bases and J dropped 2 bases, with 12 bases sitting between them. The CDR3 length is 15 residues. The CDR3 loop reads CASSLFGEANTEAFF. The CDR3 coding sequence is TGTGCCAGCAGCTTATTTGGGGAGGCCAACACTGAAGCTTTCTTT.